This TCR beta chain was sequenced in a study of T cell clonality in common variable immunodeficiency. The V end lost 0 bases, the J end lost 2 bases, and 17 bases lay between the germline ends. The CDR3 has 17 amino acids. Per the germline V gene, CDR1 is SGHRS and CDR2 is YFSETQ. Assay: immunoSEQ multiplex PCR; the TCRdb copy retains only in-frame clones and omits some. The record shows approximately 34,000 clones for this sample, with no singletons present. In its sample, this clone was seen many times. From the germline J gene comes the end of the CDR3, since the read stops 3 residues before it. This receptor was identified in a person aged 18 to 70 in good health. The sample was peripheral blood mononuclear cells. The chain combines TRBV5-1 with TRBJ1-2; no definite D call. CDR3 protein: CASSLDAGERANYGYTF. Partial CDR3 DNA: TGCGCCAGCAGCTTGGATGCCGGGGAGAGGGCCAACTATGGC.